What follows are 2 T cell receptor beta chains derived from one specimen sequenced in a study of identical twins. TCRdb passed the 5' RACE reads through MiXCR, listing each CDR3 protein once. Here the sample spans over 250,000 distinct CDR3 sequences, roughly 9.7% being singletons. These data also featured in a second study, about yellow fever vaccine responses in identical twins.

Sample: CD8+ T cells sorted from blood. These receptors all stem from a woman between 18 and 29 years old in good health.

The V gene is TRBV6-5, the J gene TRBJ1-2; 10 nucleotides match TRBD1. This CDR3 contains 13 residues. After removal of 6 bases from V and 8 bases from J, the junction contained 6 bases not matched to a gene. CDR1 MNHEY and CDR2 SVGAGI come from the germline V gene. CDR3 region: CASRLGTGEGYTF. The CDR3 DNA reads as TGTGCCAGCAGACTCGGGACAGGGGAGGGCTACACCTTC.

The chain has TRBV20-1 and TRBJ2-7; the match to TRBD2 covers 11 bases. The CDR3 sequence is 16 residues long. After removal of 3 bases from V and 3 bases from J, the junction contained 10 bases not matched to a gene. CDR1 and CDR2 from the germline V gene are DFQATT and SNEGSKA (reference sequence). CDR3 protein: CSARAGTSGRSYEQYF. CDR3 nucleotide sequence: TGCAGTGCTAGGGCCGGGACTAGCGGAAGGAGCTACGAGCAGTACTTC.